Sequencing of this T cell receptor (beta chain) was carried out in a study of T cell repertoires in cytomegalovirus infection (dated by TCRdb to about 2019). About the full investigation: Alongside well-studied HLA-B-restricted epitopes, the peptide stimulations were aimed at recently identified HLA-C-restricted CMV epitopes, whose presentation resists viral immunomodulation. Donor HLA type was relevant to the analysis, as public TCR beta signatures indicated carriage of CMV infection together with the matching HLA type. Results the study describes overall, beyond this receptor: In both this cohort and an independent roughly 350-donor cohort, the cumulative frequency of public TCR beta family members distinguished carriers of CMV infection plus the relevant HLA type. The ex vivo response was dominated by HLA-C-restricted CMV-specific TCR beta clonotypes, which also provided the single most frequent clonotype in two of eight donors.

This specimen's treatment or condition label, interpreted: in vitro stimulation with specific CMV peptide epitopes to enrich CMV-specific T cells. Sequencer: Illumina HiSeq 1500. TCRdb reprocessing: public reads trimmed at Q25 with fastp, clones called with MiXCR, in-frame beta chains kept. Duplicate CDR3 protein sequences are folded into a single record with the most common DNA and genes. Recorded for this sample are 200,000 to 250,000 distinct CDR3 sequences; 30% to 45% of them occurred a single time. The ten top clones hold over 45% of the sample. As concerns this clonotype: Its antigen is not yet known. Per-base quality was not reported, and no clone a single base away is much larger than it.

The CDR3, cysteine through phenylalanine, is 13 amino acids long. The entry retains the CDR3 DNA only, 39 bases that are in frame from base 1. The germline V gene (reference sequence) specifies SEHNR as CDR1 and FQNEAQ as CDR2. V and J lose 2 bases and 4 bases, and a span of 8 bases separates them. This sequence was found in a human donor in good health (CMV status not recorded). Some clones in this sample may be carry-over from other donors' samples. The V gene is TRBV7-9 and the J gene is TRBJ1-2, with the D gene uncertain. The specimen was CD8+ T cells from cultured PBMCs, collected from culture after CMV antigen stimulation. The DNA reads as follows: TGTGCCAGCAGCTTAACAGCAACCTATGGCTACACCTTC. Its amino acids are CASSLTATYGYTF.